This paragraph covers one T cell receptor beta chain sequence. Method: immunoSEQ multiplex PCR; TCRdb's copy keeps in-frame clones and lacks some. The sample records around 180,000 clones, approximately 90% being singletons. This sample is part of a study of blood T cell repertoires in COVID-19. CDR1 and CDR2 (germline): MNHEY, SVGAGI. Between the trimmed V and J ends, which lost 4 bases and 1 base, there was a span of 13 bases. This CDR3 spans 16 amino acids. The chain uses TRBV6-5 and TRBJ1-4; tentatively, D is TRBD1 (5 bases). This TCR came from a man between 65 and 79 years old with active or convalescent COVID-19. Sequences were obtained from peripheral blood. This chain's CDR3 is CASSSGGAGTNEKLFF. The CDR3 nucleotides are TGTGCCAGCAGTTCAGGAGGGGCTGGAACTAATGAAAAACTGTTTTTT.